The sequence of this T cell receptor beta chain was determined in a study of response to subunit inactivated influenza vaccine. In this sample, this clonotype turned up a few times. Its antigen remains unidentified. Germline and junction disagree at one end, which may indicate a read error. Whole-study findings and limits: The study's authors posited that every seasonal influenza vaccination enlists few new T cells.

CDR3 length equals 12 residues. Germline lookup yields CDR1 MDHEN and CDR2 SYDVKM. TCRdb redid the calling of the RT-PCR reads with MiXCR, one entry per CDR3 protein. Of over 300,000 distinct CDR3 sequences in the sample, roughly a fifth were seen once. This receptor was identified in a man between 50 and 75 years old who received an inactivated influenza vaccine. The material sequenced was PBMCs from blood, taken less than 22 months after vaccination. The chain is built from TRBV28 and TRBJ1-4; 8 nucleotides align to TRBD1. CDR3 residues: CASSERTGTRLF. CDR3 nucleotide sequence: TGTGCCAGCAGTGAAAGGACAGGGACCCGGCTTTTT.